Reported below is one TCR beta chain. Its antigen is still unknown. The data stem from a study of T cell repertoires in cytomegalovirus infection. Study-wide background: Indicated by public TCR beta signatures were CMV infection and matching HLA type.

Findings and limits, study-wide: The ex vivo response was dominated by HLA-C-restricted CMV-specific TCR beta clonotypes. Frequencies of public TCR beta families were cumulated, and this identified carriers of CMV plus the relevant HLA.

Looked up from germline, CDR1 is DFQATT and CDR2 is SNEGSKA (reference sequence). The CDR3 runs to 13 residues. Trimming removed 4 bases at V and 3 bases at J, with 9 bases between. One entry per CDR3 protein results from TCRdb running MiXCR on the reads. This sample has approximately 500,000 distinct CDR3 sequences; about 15% occur once, and the top ten carry around 25%. This sequence was found in a human donor in good health (CMV status not recorded). Some clones in this sample may be carry-over from other donors' samples. This chain connects TRBV20-1 to TRBJ2-2; possible D gene TRBD2, 5 bases. Sequences were obtained from CD8+ T cells from PBMCs. The CDR3 is CSATGVDTGELFF. CDR3 DNA sequence: TGCAGTGCTACCGGGGTGGACACCGGGGAGCTGTTTTTT.